A selection of T cell receptor beta chains follows, all from one sample in a study of blood T cell repertoires in COVID-19. Generated by immunoSEQ multiplex PCR, the TCRdb table keeps only in-frame clones and is missing some. The table has a few hundred thousand clones, 80% to 90% seen once. The sample taken for sequencing was PBMCs or T cells enriched from blood (not recorded which). The source is a woman in her twenties or thirties who had recovered from COVID-19. Each CDR3 is given with its conserved first and last residue. A D gene is named only where the DNA matches it firmly. Clone size is given for some rows only: seen once, a few or many times, or a class if the clone is expanded.

d_gene: TRBD2; v_gene: TRBV28; j_gene: TRBJ2-1; abundance: NA; CDR3nt: TGTGCCAGCAGTTCCAAGGCCTGGGGGGGGTTTTTTTATGAGCAGTTCTTC; CDR3aa: CASSSKAWGGFFYEQFF
d_gene: NA; v_gene: TRBV28; j_gene: TRBJ1-2; abundance: NA; CDR3nt: TGTGCCAGCAGTCCCACCCCTCGGGGAGAACGGAGCTATGGCTACACCTTC; CDR3aa: CASSPTPRGERSYGYTF
d_gene: TRBD1; v_gene: TRBV28; j_gene: TRBJ2-1; abundance: NA; CDR3nt: TGTGCCACCGGGACAGGGTATAACAATGAGCAGTTCTTC; CDR3aa: CATGTGYNNEQFF
d_gene: TRBD1; v_gene: TRBV19; j_gene: TRBJ1-2; abundance: NA; CDR3nt: TGTGCCAGTAGTATAACAGGGGGCCGTCGAATGGGGTATGGCTACACCTTC; CDR3aa: CASSITGGRRMGYGYTF
d_gene: NA; v_gene: TRBV28; j_gene: TRBJ2-1; abundance: NA; CDR3nt: TGTGCCAGCAGTAGGCCGGGGGGCGCCTACAATGAGCAGTTCTTC; CDR3aa: CASSRPGGAYNEQFF
d_gene: TRBD2; v_gene: TRBV6-5; j_gene: TRBJ2-5; abundance: NA; CDR3nt: TGTGCCACCTCGACTAGCGGGAGAGAAGAGACCCAGTACTTC; CDR3aa: CATSTSGREETQYF
d_gene: TRBD2; v_gene: TRBV30; j_gene: TRBJ2-3; abundance: NA; CDR3nt: TGTGCCTGGAGTGTCGGACTAGCGGGAACAGATACGCAGTATTTT; CDR3aa: CAWSVGLAGTDTQYF
d_gene: NA; v_gene: TRBV10-3; j_gene: TRBJ2-1; abundance: NA; CDR3nt: TGTGCCATCCAACCAGGGGCTAGATGGGGCAATGAGCAGTTCTTC; CDR3aa: CAIQPGARWGNEQFF
d_gene: NA; v_gene: TRBV19; j_gene: TRBJ1-1; abundance: once; CDR3nt: TGTGCCAGTAGTATATCAGGGAACGGGAACACTGAAGCTTTCTTT; CDR3aa: CASSISGNGNTEAFF
d_gene: TRBD1; v_gene: TRBV27; j_gene: TRBJ1-2; abundance: NA; CDR3nt: TGTGCCAGCAGTTCGGGACAGCGCCTCTATGGCTACACCTTC; CDR3aa: CASSSGQRLYGYTF
d_gene: NA; v_gene: TRBV7-8; j_gene: TRBJ1-2; abundance: NA; CDR3nt: TGTGCCAGCAGCTTAGATAGGTCTACTAAGAAGCCGGATGGCTACACCTTC; CDR3aa: CASSLDRSTKKPDGYTF
d_gene: NA; v_gene: TRBV18; j_gene: TRBJ1-1; abundance: NA; CDR3nt: TGTGCCAGCTCACGAGACAGTTGGGCTGAAGCTTTCTTT; CDR3aa: CASSRDSWAEAFF
d_gene: TRBD1; v_gene: TRBV7-8; j_gene: TRBJ1-2; abundance: NA; CDR3nt: TGTGCCAGCAGCCCAGGACAGGGGGCTCGCTATGGCTACACCTTC; CDR3aa: CASSPGQGARYGYTF
d_gene: TRBD2; v_gene: TRBV19; j_gene: TRBJ2-7; abundance: few; CDR3nt: TGTGCCAGTAACGCCAGGACTAGCGGGCCCTACGAGCAGTACTTC; CDR3aa: CASNARTSGPYEQYF
d_gene: NA; v_gene: TRBV11-2; j_gene: TRBJ2-5; abundance: NA; CDR3nt: TGTGCCAGCAGCCCCGGGCCCCTGGGGAGGCAGACCCAGTACTTC; CDR3aa: CASSPGPLGRQTQYF
d_gene: NA; v_gene: TRBV6-5; j_gene: TRBJ2-7; abundance: NA; CDR3nt: TGTGCCAGCAGTTCAGCAGGTGCGAGAGAGCAGTACTTC; CDR3aa: CASSSAGAREQYF
d_gene: NA; v_gene: TRBV11-2; j_gene: TRBJ1-2; abundance: NA; CDR3nt: TGTGCCAGCAGCTTACAGGGGCCTTTATATGGCTACACCTTC; CDR3aa: CASSLQGPLYGYTF
d_gene: TRBD1; v_gene: TRBV5-1; j_gene: TRBJ1-2; abundance: NA; CDR3nt: TGCGCCAGCAGCGTTGGGACAGGGGATGGCTATGGCTACACCTTC; CDR3aa: CASSVGTGDGYGYTF
d_gene: NA; v_gene: TRBV9; j_gene: TRBJ1-3; abundance: few; CDR3nt: TGTGCCAGCAGCCCTACAGGGTCTGTGGGGTCTGGAAACACCATATATTTT; CDR3aa: CASSPTGSVGSGNTIYF
d_gene: TRBD1; v_gene: TRBV6-5; j_gene: TRBJ1-2; abundance: NA; CDR3nt: TGTGCCAGCAGAACAGGGGGATCTAACTATGGCTACACCTTC; CDR3aa: CASRTGGSNYGYTF
d_gene: NA; v_gene: TRBV4-1; j_gene: TRBJ2-4; abundance: NA; CDR3nt: TGCGCCAGCAGCTCAACAATCGTAGCCAAAAACATTCAGTACTTC; CDR3aa: CASSSTIVAKNIQYF
d_gene: NA; v_gene: TRBV27; j_gene: TRBJ2-1; abundance: NA; CDR3nt: TGTGCCAGCAGTTTAGCCCAGGGGCTTGGGGAGCAGTTCTTC; CDR3aa: CASSLAQGLGEQFF
d_gene: NA; v_gene: TRBV11-2; j_gene: TRBJ1-1; abundance: NA; CDR3nt: TGTGCCAGCAGCTTAGATCCAGGCACCGAAGCTTTCTTT; CDR3aa: CASSLDPGTEAFF
d_gene: TRBD1; v_gene: TRBV19; j_gene: TRBJ1-5; abundance: NA; CDR3nt: TGTGCCAGTAGACTAGGGACAGCTAGCAATCAGCCCCAGCATTTT; CDR3aa: CASRLGTASNQPQHF
d_gene: NA; v_gene: TRBV11-1; j_gene: TRBJ2-7; abundance: NA; CDR3nt: TGTGCCAGCAGTCTTAGCCCCCCGGAGCAGTACTTC; CDR3aa: CASSLSPPEQYF
d_gene: NA; v_gene: TRBV11-2; j_gene: TRBJ1-2; abundance: NA; CDR3nt: TGTGCCAGCAGCTTGGGGGACTCCTTAAGCTACACCTTC; CDR3aa: CASSLGDSLSYTF
d_gene: NA; v_gene: TRBV18; j_gene: TRBJ2-7; abundance: NA; CDR3nt: TGTGCCAGCTCACCTCCCACAGTTTCCTACGAGCAGTACTTC; CDR3aa: CASSPPTVSYEQYF
d_gene: NA; v_gene: TRBV28; j_gene: TRBJ1-4; abundance: NA; CDR3nt: TGTGCCAGCAGTTTACCCTTGGGGAGTACAGCGGAAAAACTGTTTTTT; CDR3aa: CASSLPLGSTAEKLFF
d_gene: NA; v_gene: TRBV3-1/TRBV3-2; j_gene: TRBJ2-6; abundance: NA; CDR3nt: TGTGCCAGCAGCCAAGATATACAGGGTTCCTCTGGGGCCAACGTCCTGACTTTC; CDR3aa: CASSQDIQGSSGANVLTF
d_gene: NA; v_gene: TRBV27; j_gene: TRBJ2-7; abundance: NA; CDR3nt: TGTGCCAGCAGGACCACAGGGAAAGCCTCCTACGAGCAGTACTTC; CDR3aa: CASRTTGKASYEQYF
d_gene: NA; v_gene: TRBV30; j_gene: TRBJ2-2; abundance: NA; CDR3nt: TGTGCCTGGAGTGGACGGGGTACCGGGGAGCTGTTTTTT; CDR3aa: CAWSGRGTGELFF
d_gene: NA; v_gene: TRBV9; j_gene: TRBJ1-1; abundance: NA; CDR3nt: TGTGCCAGCAAAGAAGCCCCCCGGAACACTGAAGCTTTCTTT; CDR3aa: CASKEAPRNTEAFF
d_gene: NA; v_gene: TRBV19; j_gene: TRBJ1-1; abundance: NA; CDR3nt: TGTGCCAGTAGTATAACGGGGGGAGGTGAAGCTTTCTTT; CDR3aa: CASSITGGGEAFF
d_gene: TRBD1; v_gene: TRBV15; j_gene: TRBJ1-3; abundance: NA; CDR3nt: TGTGCCACCAGCAGAGATCTGAACAGGGGCTCTGGAAACACCATATATTTT; CDR3aa: CATSRDLNRGSGNTIYF
d_gene: NA; v_gene: TRBV19; j_gene: TRBJ1-2; abundance: few; CDR3nt: TGTGCCAGTAGTCTACAGGATATAGCTAACTATGGCTACACCTTC; CDR3aa: CASSLQDIANYGYTF
d_gene: NA; v_gene: TRBV30; j_gene: TRBJ1-1; abundance: NA; CDR3nt: TGTGCCTGGAGTACAGGCCTTGGGGCTTTCTTT; CDR3aa: CAWSTGLGAFF